One and the same sample provided the 17 T cell receptor beta chains below, sequenced in a study of shared clonotypes between healthy human individuals. The protocol was immunoSEQ multiplex PCR, while the TCRdb copy is restricted to in-frame clones and leaves out a portion. This sample has 2 million to 2.5 million clones, with approximately 95% found just once. The sequencing input was naive CD4+ T cells sorted from blood. The subset here: CD45RA+ positively selected. These receptors were taken from a man aged 18 to 30 in good health.

Concerning this clone: At one of its ends the junction is not consistent with the germline gene, which may arise from a read error. This chain joins TRBV27 and TRBJ2-2, with 8 bases matching TRBD1. The CDR3 runs to 16 residues. CDR1 and CDR2 (germline): MNHEY, SMNVEV (reference sequence). The CDR3 reads CASSLSGTGNTGELFF. The DNA for the CDR3 is TGTGCCAGCAGTCTATCCGGGACAGGGAACACCGGGGAGCTGTTTTTT.

The gene calls are TRBV11-2 and TRBJ2-7; 7 nucleotides line up with TRBD2. CDR1 and CDR2 from the germline V gene are SGHAT and FQNNGV. Trimming took 5 bases from V and 5 from J; bases not matched to a gene: 3. The CDR3 runs to 12 residues. For the CDR3, the DNA is TGTGCCAGCAGCGCCCTAGCGGACGAGCAGTACTTC. Translation: CASSALADEQYF.

The V call is TRBV6-1, the J call TRBJ1-6; D possibly corresponds to TRBD1 (6 bases). V was pared by 8 bases and J by 10 bases, with 18 bases between. Germline CDR1 and CDR2: MNHNS and SASEGT. CDR3 length: 14 amino acids. The CDR3 is CASGPQGLGSPLHF. CDR3 in DNA: TGTGCCAGCGGCCCGCAGGGGCTTGGCTCACCCCTCCACTTT.

The gene calls are TRBV4-1 and TRBJ1-5, with D possibly being TRBD1 (6 bases). CDR1 is MGHRA and CDR2 is YSYEKL in the germline V gene. The CDR3 is 17 amino acids. Trimming removed 1 base at V and 2 bases at J, with 15 bases between. Here the CDR3 reads CASSQARISGGNQPQHF. The DNA of the CDR3 is TGCGCCAGCAGCCAAGCCAGGATTTCAGGGGGCAATCAGCCCCAGCATTTT.

A few counts support this clone. This sequence joins TRBV19 and TRBJ1-4; D might be TRBD1 (6 bases). Trimming cost V 6 bases and J 10 bases, with 21 bases left between them. The CDR3 is made up of 15 amino acids. CDR1 is LNHDA and CDR2 is SQIVND in the germline V gene (reference sequence). In nucleotides, the CDR3 is TGTGCCAGTAGGGAGGACAGTTCATTCCGCGGAAAACTGTTTTTT. This codes for CASREDSSFRGKLFF.

The CDR3, as DNA: TGTGCCTGGCTCGCACCGGGACAGGCTAACACCGGGGAGCTGTTTTTT. This gives the protein CAWLAPGQANTGELFF. The gene calls are TRBV30 and TRBJ2-2; 8 bases match TRBD1. The length of the CDR3 is 16 residues. V shed 5 bases, J shed 2 bases, and the junction held 10 bases outside the gene matches. Germline assignment: CDR1 GTSNPN and CDR2 SVGIG (reference sequence).

This chain joins TRBV9 and TRBJ2-3, with D tentatively TRBD1 (6 bases). Deletions cut 2 bases from V and 8 bases from J, with 15 bases between. The CDR3 is made up of 14 amino acids. Per germline, CDR1 SGDLS and CDR2 YYNGEE. The CDR3 protein is CASSVPGEPGTQYF. Here the CDR3 DNA reads TGTGCCAGCAGCGTTCCAGGGGAGCCGGGTACGCAGTATTTT.

This clone was observed a single time. This sequence joins TRBV29-1 and TRBJ1-2, with D uncertain. With 3 bases removed from V and 5 bases from J, the gap between germline ends came to 10 bases. CDR1 and CDR2 from the germline V gene are SQVTM and ANQGSEA. The CDR3 has 12 amino acids. CDR3: CSVELKTYGYTF. The CDR3 bases are TGCAGCGTTGAGTTAAAAACTTATGGCTACACCTTC.

The chain combines TRBV30 with TRBJ2-3, with TRBD1 matching 10 bases. CDR1 GTSNPN and CDR2 SVGIG come from the germline V gene (reference sequence). The CDR3 covers 13 residues. V lost 3 bases, J lost 6 bases, and 3 bases stayed unmatched. The CDR3 protein is CAWRDRGKDTQYF. The CDR3 bases are TGTGCCTGGAGGGACAGGGGGAAGGATACGCAGTATTTT.

The chain employs TRBV30 and TRBJ1-1, with TRBD1 identical over 9 bases. With 3 bases clipped from V and 7 bases from J, the junction kept 6 bases outside the gene matches. CDR1 GTSNPN and CDR2 SVGIG come from the germline V gene (reference sequence). The CDR3 contains 13 residues. For the CDR3, the DNA is TGTGCCTGGAGGACAGGGGGTAATCGTGAAGCTTTCTTT. Translated, it gives CAWRTGGNREAFF.

About this clone itself: Other DNA sequences of this sample code for an identical CDR3. The chain links TRBV7-9 to TRBJ2-7; D is uncertain. Trimming removed 1 base at V and 2 bases at J, with 9 bases between. The germline V gene encodes CDR1 SEHNR and CDR2 FQNEAQ (reference sequence). The CDR3 has 14 residues. CDR3 residues: CASSLGAATYEQYF. CDR3 bases: TGTGCCAGCAGCTTAGGGGCAGCTACCTACGAGCAGTACTTC. Full variable domain (missing parts from reference TRBV7-9 and TRBJ2-7): DTGVSQNPRHKITKRGQNVTFRCDPISEHNRLYWYRQTLGQGPEFLTYFQNEAQLEKSRLLSDRFSAERPKGSFSTLEIQRTEQGDSAMYLCASSLGAATYEQYFGPGTRLTVT.

The J gene is TRBJ2-5, the V gene TRBV9; maybe TRBD1 (6 bases). Germline CDR1 reads SGDLS; CDR2 reads YYNGEE. V was shortened by 5 bases and J by 5 bases, with 10 bases between the two germline ends. The CDR3 sequence is 12 residues long. CDR3 in amino acids: CASSLTGETQYF. CDR3 nucleotide sequence: TGTGCCAGCAGTCTAACAGGGGAGACCCAGTACTTC.

The gene calls are TRBV5-6 and TRBJ1-3; tentatively, D is TRBD1 (5 bases). The CDR3 runs 16 residues. The germline gives CDR1 SGHDT, CDR2 YYEEEE. V lost 4 bases and J 0 bases, leaving 14 bases between the germline ends. CDR3 loop: CASSLTDPYSGNTIYF. CDR3 DNA sequence: TGTGCCAGCAGCCTGACAGACCCTTACTCTGGAAACACCATATATTTT.

The rearrangement joins TRBV6-5 to TRBJ2-7, with 7 nucleotides matching TRBD1. CDR1 and CDR2 (germline): MNHEY, SVGAGI. V was clipped by 5 bases and J by 4 bases; unmatched bases: 8. The CDR3 spans 14 residues. DNA for the CDR3: TGTGCCAGCAGTCCGTCCCGGGACAGTTACGAGCAGTACTTC. This gives the protein CASSPSRDSYEQYF.

The rearrangement joins TRBV2 to TRBJ2-2; maybe TRBD2 (5 bases). This CDR3 spans 13 amino acids. V lost 7 bases to trimming and J lost 5 bases, with 11 bases between them. Germline CDR1 and CDR2: SNHLY and FYNNEI. The CDR3 reads CASKLDLTGELFF. CDR3 sequence (DNA): TGTGCCAGCAAGCTGGACTTAACCGGGGAGCTGTTTTTT.

This sequence joins TRBV2 and TRBJ1-5; D remains unclear. The ends were cut back, 5 bases at V and 1 base at J, with 9 bases in the middle. The CDR3 extends over 14 amino acids. Germline CDR1 SNHLY, CDR2 FYNNEI. CDR3 DNA: TGTGCCAGCAGTCAATCAGCGAGCAATCAGCCCCAGCATTTT. Translation: CASSQSASNQPQHF.

The CDR3 loop reads CASSKGSARADSNQPQHF. CDR3 DNA sequence: TGTGCCAGCAGCAAAGGTTCGGCCAGGGCGGATAGCAATCAGCCCCAGCATTTT. The chain uses TRBV21-1 and TRBJ1-5; TRBD1, as called in the table, went unchecked against the DNA. TRBV21-1 is marked as a pseudogene. This CDR3 is built from 18 residues.